Given below is one T cell receptor (beta chain) in context. This specimen comes from a study of cytomegalovirus exposure and HLA in healthy donors. This CDR3 region has 20 residues. V dropped 6 bases and J dropped 2; count of bases not matched to a gene: 21. Germline V CDR1 and CDR2: MDHEN, SYDVKM. The PCR employed 60 Vbeta primers together with 13 Jbeta primers. The protocol was immunoSEQ multiplex PCR, while the TCRdb copy is restricted to in-frame clones and leaves out a portion. The table includes 100,000 to 150,000 clones, around 80% detected once. The sequencing input was PBMCs. The source is a woman between 50 and 59 years old in good health and CMV-seronegative. The chain employs TRBV28 and TRBJ1-3, with 8 nucleotides matching TRBD1. The CDR3 loop reads CASRGQGARGFGNTGNTIYF. DNA of the CDR3: TGTGCCAGCAGGGGGCAGGGGGCGCGTGGGTTCGGGAACACTGGAAACACCATATATTTT. Full variable domain (missing parts from reference TRBV28 and TRBJ1-3): DVKVTQSSRYLVKRTGEKVFLECVQDMDHENMFWYRQDPGLGLRLIYFSYDVKMKEKGDIPEGYSVSREKKERFSLILESASTNQTSMYLCASRGQGARGFGNTGNTIYFGEGSWLTVV.